Below are 22 T cell receptor beta chains sequenced from a single sample in a study of human T cells and chemical hapten exposure. The time point is: patch test 3, about 24 weeks after DPC sensitization. The treatment is: therapeutic diphenylcyclopropenone sensitization with weekly scalp DPC. TCRdb reprocessed the RACE reads with MiXCR, giving one entry per CDR3 protein. The sample contains about 190,000 distinct CDR3 sequences, under 30% of which appear only once. This material consisted of whole blood, taken in connection with sensitization to the hapten diphenylcyclopropenone (DPC). The source of these receptors is a woman aged 40 to 50 with alopecia areata. Some clones in this sample may be carry-over from other donors' samples.

The chain is built from TRBV12-3 or TRBV12-4 and TRBJ1-1, with D perhaps TRBD1 (6 bases). The CDR3 runs to 12 residues. V lost 6 bases to trimming and J lost 9 bases, with 14 bases between them. CDR3 in amino acids: CASRDSGGQAFF. The CDR3 bases are TGTGCCAGCAGGGACTCCGGGGGCCAAGCTTTCTTT.

This rearrangement joins TRBV27 to TRBJ2-7; 10 bases match TRBD1. The germline V gene encodes CDR1 MNHEY and CDR2 SMNVEV (reference sequence). The CDR3 sequence is 15 residues long. V gave up 1 base and J gave up 4 bases; unmatched junction bases: 4. The CDR3 here is CASSLWGDRGYEQYF. For the CDR3, the DNA is TGTGCCAGCAGTTTATGGGGGGACAGGGGTTACGAGCAGTACTTC.

This clonotype was seen a few times. The chain carries TRBV29-1 and TRBJ2-7; no clear D. This CDR3 spans 10 amino acids. The germline V and J ends were trimmed by 7 bases and 6 bases, with 10 bases remaining between them. The germline V gene has CDR1 SQVTM and CDR2 ANQGSEA. In DNA, the CDR3 is TGCAGCGCCAGAACCTCCGAGCAGTACTTC. It translates to CSARTSEQYF.

The chain uses TRBV5-1 and TRBJ2-1, with 8 bases aligning to TRBD2. The CDR3 runs to 16 residues. The V and J ends lost 4 bases and 0 bases, in that order; junction bases with no gene match: 6. Germline CDR1 SGHRS, CDR2 YFSETQ. In DNA, the CDR3 is TGCGCCAGCAGCCCGGTCGCGGGGGGCTCCTACAATGAGCAGTTCTTC. It specifies CASSPVAGGSYNEQFF.

The chain's CDR3 is CASSQDRLGGDEQYF. The CDR3 region has the DNA TGCGCCAGCAGCCAAGATCGGTTAGGGGGTGACGAGCAGTACTTC. The rearrangement joins TRBV4-3 to TRBJ2-7; possible D gene TRBD1, 6 bases. V gave up 0 bases and J gave up 5 bases, with 14 bases separating them. This CDR3 is 15 amino acids long. Per the germline V gene, CDR1 is LGHNA and CDR2 is YSLEER.

This rearrangement joins TRBV18 to TRBJ2-7; D gene unclear. The CDR3 runs 13 residues. The germline V gene has CDR1 KGHSH and CDR2 LQKENI. V was trimmed by 0 bases and J by 3 bases, leaving 6 bases between them. The CDR3 bases are TGTGCCAGCTCACCACCGGTAGTCTACGAGCAGTACTTC. This gives the protein CASSPPVVYEQYF.

The J gene is TRBJ2-3, the V gene TRBV18; the D is unclear. Per the germline V gene, CDR1 is KGHSH and CDR2 is LQKENI. Trimming pared 2 bases from V and 0 bases from J, leaving 9 bases between. The CDR3 has 15 amino acids. The CDR3 loop reads CASSPGGPSTDTQYF. The CDR3 region has the DNA TGTGCCAGCTCACCAGGCGGCCCTAGCACAGATACGCAGTATTTT.

The V call is TRBV29-1, the J call TRBJ2-5, with D possibly TRBD1 on 5 matching bases. The length of the CDR3 is 12 residues. The V and J ends lost 4 bases and 4 bases respectively, with 10 bases between them. Per germline, CDR1 SQVTM and CDR2 ANQGSEA. The CDR3 DNA reads TGCAGCGTTGTGAAGGGGCCAGAGACCCAGTACTTC. Translated: CSVVKGPETQYF.

This clonotype was recorded at least ten times. This rearrangement joins TRBV10-3 to TRBJ2-3, with TRBD2 identical over 7 bases. Germline V gene sequence: CDR1 ENHRY, CDR2 SYGVKD. The CDR3 is made up of 15 amino acids. The V gene end was trimmed by 4 bases and the J gene end by 4 bases; junction bases not matched to a gene: 8. CDR3 region: CAISGEAGIADTQYF. CDR3 nucleotide sequence: TGTGCCATCAGTGGAGAAGCGGGAATAGCAGATACGCAGTATTTT.

The sample holds a few counts of this clonotype. The chain couples TRBV27 to TRBJ2-7, with TRBD2 matching 10 bases. V dropped 3 bases and J dropped 4; count of bases not matched to a gene: 6. The CDR3 consists of 15 residues. In germline, CDR1 is MNHEY, CDR2 SMNVEV (reference sequence). CDR3: CASSFSPAGGYEQYF. CDR3 bases: TGTGCCAGCAGTTTCAGTCCAGCGGGAGGGTACGAGCAGTACTTC.

This clonotype was seen more than once but under ten times. The V and J genes are TRBV7-9 and TRBJ2-7; 7 positions agree with TRBD2. This CDR3 region has 17 residues. J was trimmed by 7 bases and V by 4 bases; bases with no gene match: 19. Looked up from germline, CDR1 is SEHNR and CDR2 is FQNEAQ (reference sequence). The CDR3 is CASSSPTALAASGEQYF. The CDR3 nucleotides are TGTGCCAGCAGCTCCCCCACCGCTCTAGCGGCAAGTGGGGAGCAGTACTTC. Filled out from reference TRBV7-9 and TRBJ2-7, the complete variable domain reads DTGVSQNPRHKITKRGQNVTFRCDPISEHNRLYWYRQTLGQGPEFLTYFQNEAQLEKSRLLSDRFSAERPKGSFSTLEIQRTEQGDSAMYLCASSSPTALAASGEQYFGPGTRLTVT.

This sequence joins TRBV10-3 and TRBJ1-2; no firm D call. The V end was cut by 4 bases, the J end by 3 bases, with 6 bases between. Germline loops: CDR1 ENHRY, CDR2 SYGVKD. The CDR3 has 12 amino acids. The CDR3 DNA reads TGTGCCATCAGTGCAACAGACTATGGCTACACCTTC. This gives the protein CAISATDYGYTF.

This clonotype was seen more than once but under ten times. The rearrangement links TRBV9 to TRBJ2-4; 15 bases match TRBD2. The germline V gene encodes CDR1 SGDLS and CDR2 YYNGEE. CDR3 size: 16 residues. V lost 3 bases and J lost 9; bases outside the gene matches: 7. The CDR3 loop reads CASSAGTSGRWGIQYF. The DNA of the CDR3 is TGTGCCAGCAGCGCGGGGACTAGCGGGAGGTGGGGCATTCAGTACTTC.

This chain links TRBV6-2 or TRBV6-3 with TRBJ2-7; D not resolved. The CDR3 contains 12 residues. Germline V gene data show CDR1 as MNHEY and CDR2 as SVGEGT. Trimming left V 4 bases short and J 10 bases short, with 14 bases between. CDR3 in amino acids: CASSSEPIQQYF. In DNA, the CDR3 is TGTGCCAGCAGTTCCGAGCCGATCCAACAGTACTTC.

Many counts were recorded for this clonotype. The chain has TRBV6-5 and TRBJ2-7; a weak D match, TRBD1 (5 bases). Trimming took off 2 bases at V and 2 bases at J, with 10 bases between the two ends. Per the germline V gene, CDR1 is MNHEY and CDR2 is SVGAGI. The CDR3 is 14 amino acids. Here the CDR3 reads CASSYGASTYEQYF. CDR3 nucleotide sequence: TGTGCCAGCAGTTACGGGGCTAGTACCTACGAGCAGTACTTC.

The chain links TRBV3-1 to TRBJ2-1, with 9 bases lining up with TRBD1. V lost 2 bases and J lost 4; bases outside the gene matches: 9. This CDR3 has 17 amino acids. Germline CDR1 LGHDT, CDR2 YNNKEL (reference sequence). CDR3 protein: CASSQPRAGQGYNEQFF. Written as DNA, the CDR3 is TGTGCCAGCAGCCAACCACGTGCGGGACAGGGTTACAATGAGCAGTTCTTC.

The chain has TRBV5-1 and TRBJ2-1, with TRBD2 identical over 8 bases. V gave up 1 base and J gave up 3 bases; unmatched junction bases: 9. Germline CDR1 SGHRS, CDR2 YFSETQ. The CDR3 spans 17 residues. The CDR3 bases are TGCGCCAGCAGCTTGCCCTTACTAGCGGCCGGCTACAATGAGCAGTTCTTC. This sequence encodes CASSLPLLAAGYNEQFF.

This clonotype was observed at least ten times. This rearrangement joins TRBV11-2 to TRBJ2-1; tentatively, D is TRBD2 (6 bases). CDR3 length: 14 residues. V was cut by 2 bases and J by 10 bases, with 15 bases left in between. Looked up from germline, CDR1 is SGHAT and CDR2 is FQNNGV. The CDR3 spells CASSLRPGGEEQFF. In DNA form, the CDR3 reads TGTGCCAGCAGCTTACGGCCTGGCGGGGAGGAGCAGTTCTTC. The variable domain in full, completed from reference TRBV11-2 and TRBJ2-1, reads EAGVAQSPRYKIIEKRQSVAFWCNPISGHATLYWYQQILGQGPKLLIQFQNNGVVDDSQLPKDRFSAERLKGVDSTLKIQPAKLEDSAVYLCASSLRPGGEEQFFGPGTRLTVL.

This clonotype was counted a few times. This rearrangement joins TRBV10-3 to TRBJ2-2; the match to TRBD1 covers 10 bases. The germline V gene encodes CDR1 ENHRY and CDR2 SYGVKD. CDR3 length: 15 amino acids. J gave up 4 bases and V 8 bases, and 7 bases lay outside the gene matches. The CDR3 region has the DNA TGTGCCATCGGGACAGGGGCGGGGGGCACCGGGGAGCTGTTTTTT. It translates to CAIGTGAGGTGELFF.

This rearrangement joins TRBV29-1 to TRBJ1-2; a possible D gene is TRBD1 (6 bases). V was shortened by 2 bases and J by 8 bases, with 18 bases between the two germline ends. Germline CDR1 and CDR2: SQVTM and ANQGSEA. This CDR3 spans 14 amino acids. This chain's CDR3 is CSVESWGGGGGYTF. The CDR3 nucleotides read TGCAGCGTTGAAAGTTGGGGGGGCGGTGGAGGCTACACCTTC.

This clonotype was counted only a few times. The chain joins TRBV18 to TRBJ1-1; no definite D call. V was trimmed by 3 bases and J by 7 bases, leaving 9 bases between them. The CDR3 is made up of 12 amino acids. The germline gives CDR1 KGHSH, CDR2 LQKENI. DNA for the CDR3: TGTGCCAGCTCACCGGATGCCGGTGAAGCTTTCTTT. Its protein is CASSPDAGEAFF. Combining the CDR3 with reference TRBV18 and TRBJ1-1 gives the whole variable domain NAGVMQNPRHLVRRRGQEARLRCSPMKGHSHVYWYRQLPEEGLKFMVYLQKENIIDESGMPKERFSAEFPKEGPSILRIQQVVRGDSAAYFCASSPDAGEAFFGQGTRLTVV.

In this sample, this clonotype turned up many times. V is TRBV28 and J is TRBJ1-1; D is ambiguous. The germline CDR1 and CDR2 sequences are MDHEN and SYDVKM. CDR3 length: 14 amino acids. Trimming pared 3 bases from V and 3 bases from J, leaving 11 bases between. For the CDR3, the DNA is TGTGCCAGCAGTTTCAAGCCAGGCTACACTGAAGCTTTCTTT. Protein sequence: CASSFKPGYTEAFF.